These T cell receptor beta chains were read from a single sample in a study of patients and donors after allogeneic stem cell transplantation. Using its own MiXCR run on the RT-PCR reads, TCRdb lists one record per CDR3 protein. The table lists about a million distinct CDR3 sequences, roughly 18% of them singletons. Sequencing was done on a sample of blood, either unsorted or a sorted T cell fraction (not recorded which). The receptors were sampled from a human donor who was either an allogeneic HSCT recipient or a stem cell or donor lymphocyte infusion donor (not recorded which). It is not recorded whose cells these are; they may come from a transplant donor. CDR3s include the opening cysteine and the closing phenylalanine or tryptophan. A D gene is named only where the DNA matches it firmly. Size is stated for part of the rows, as once, few or many counts, or as a class when the clone is expanded.

v_call	d_call	j_call	clone_size	cdr3_nt	cdr3_aa
TRBV15	.	TRBJ2-5	few	TGTGCCACCAGCATAGATCAGGGGTCCGAGTACTTC	CATSIDQGSEYF
TRBV15	.	TRBJ2-7	once	TGTGCCACCAGAGAAGGCGGCGAGCAGTACTTC	CATREGGEQYF
TRBV12-3/TRBV12-4	.	TRBJ2-6	few	TGTGCCAGCAGCCGCACTATAGGGGGCTCTGGGGCCAACGTCCTGACTTTC	CASSRTIGGSGANVLTF
TRBV11-3	TRBD2	TRBJ2-7	.	TGTGCCAGCAGCGAGGGGGGTAGCGGGGGTTACGAGCAGTACTTC	CASSEGGSGGYEQYF
TRBV2	.	TRBJ1-2	few	TGTGCCAGCCACAGGGAAAGAAGCGGCTACACCTTC	CASHRERSGYTF
TRBV9	TRBD2	TRBJ2-3	.	TGTACCAGCAGCGTAGGTCCTAGCGGGGGGACCTCCACAGATACGCAGTATTTT	CTSSVGPSGGTSTDTQYF
TRBV20-1	TRBD1	TRBJ1-3	many	TGCAGTGCCCCGGACAGGATATCTGGAAACACCATATATTTT	CSAPDRISGNTIYF
TRBV7-3	.	TRBJ2-2	few	TGTGCCAGCAGCTCCCAGGGGACACTAAACACCGGGGAGCTGTTTTTT	CASSSQGTLNTGELFF
TRBV6-2/TRBV6-3	.	TRBJ1-1	few	TGTGCCAGCAGTCTCAGGGATTTCGACACTGAAGCTTTCTTT	CASSLRDFDTEAFF
TRBV20-1	TRBD2	TRBJ2-1	few	TGCAGTGCTCCAGGGACTAGCGTAGGTTGTGATGAGCAGTTCTTC	CSAPGTSVGCDEQFF
TRBV5-6	TRBD1	TRBJ2-2	.	TGTGCCAGCAGCATGAGACAGGGGGCGTTGACCGGGGAGCTGTTTTTT	CASSMRQGALTGELFF
TRBV9	TRBD2	TRBJ2-1	.	TGTGCCAGCAGCGTAGAAGTAGCGGGGGGGCCGAAGCAGTTCTTC	CASSVEVAGGPKQFF
TRBV29-1	.	TRBJ1-1	few	TGCAGCGTTGAACTAAACACTGAAGCTTTCTTT	CSVELNTEAFF
TRBV3-1	.	TRBJ2-1	.	TGTGCCAGCAGCCATACTTCCGCGAACAATGAGCAGTTCTTC	CASSHTSANNEQFF
TRBV24-1	TRBD1	TRBJ1-3	.	TGTGCCACGTCGGACAGGACTGGAAACACCATATATTTT	CATSDRTGNTIYF
TRBV6-5	.	TRBJ2-2	.	TGTGCCAGCAGTTACTTCGGGGAGCTGTTTTTT	CASSYFGELFF
TRBV19	.	TRBJ2-3	.	TGTGCCAGTAGTATTCTACGGGGAAGACCCACAGATACGCAGTATTTT	CASSILRGRPTDTQYF
TRBV7-9	.	TRBJ2-5	.	TGTGCCAGCCAGCTTGTGGGCGAGACCCAGTACTTC	CASQLVGETQYF
TRBV19	.	TRBJ1-2	few	TGTGCCAGTAGGTGGCAAACTGGCTACACCTTC	CASRWQTGYTF
TRBV13	.	TRBJ2-1	few	TGTGCCAGCAGCCGGACGCAGGACAGTGTCCATGAGCAGTTCTTC	CASSRTQDSVHEQFF
TRBV6-1	.	TRBJ1-1	.	TGTGCCAGCAGTGAAGGGGGCCAGTCGAACACTGAAGCTTTCTTT	CASSEGGQSNTEAFF
TRBV27	.	TRBJ1-1	.	TGTGCCAGCAGTTTAAGGGCTGCCAAGAACACTGAAGCTTTCTTT	CASSLRAAKNTEAFF
TRBV4-1	.	TRBJ2-1	few	TGCGCCAGCAGCCAAGACGGGTACGACAATGAGCAGTTCTTC	CASSQDGYDNEQFF
TRBV3-1	.	TRBJ2-7	.	TGTGCCAGCAGCCAAGATAGGAGGGGGCAACGGTACGAGCAGTACTTC	CASSQDRRGQRYEQYF